This TCR beta chain was identified in a study of OX40 agonist ivuxolimab in advanced cancers. Overall study: Having had anti-PD-1, anti-PD-L1 or anti-CTLA-4 therapy before was allowed, and approximately 40% had some.

Note on this clone: As yet, its antigen is unknown.

Using immunoSEQ multiplex PCR, the repertoire was profiled, and TCRdb retains in-frame clones only, with some absent. The repertoire has about 100,000 clones, about 88% of them found once; the top ten carry roughly 0.15%. Findings and limits, study-wide: CD4+ and CD8+ blood T cells expanded clonally by week 6 at 0.1 to 3.0 mg/kg. Expanded clones were, on average, more numerous in CD8+ T cells than in CD4+.

This TCR came from an adult with an advanced solid tumor such as melanoma, head and neck, liver or kidney cancer. Sequenced material: CD4+ or CD8+ T cells sorted from blood, taken in a trial of the OX40 agonist ivuxolimab.

Here the CDR3 DNA reads TGCGCCAGCAGTGTTGGGACAGCGAACACTGAAGCTTTCTTT. Translated: CASSVGTANTEAFF. This chain links TRBV5-1 with TRBJ1-1; TRBD1 aligns across 7 bases. The junction had 5 bases not matched to a gene; V was cut back by 5 bases and J by 1 base. CDR3 length: 14 residues. The germline V gene has CDR1 SGHRS and CDR2 YFSETQ. The variable domain in full, completed from reference TRBV5-1 and TRBJ1-1, reads KAGVTQTPRYLIKTRGQQVTLSCSPISGHRSVSWYQQTPGQGLQFLFEYFSETQRNKGNFPGRFSGRQFSNSRSEMNVSTLELGDSALYLCASSVGTANTEAFFGQGTRLTVV.